A single sample gave rise to the 10 T cell receptor beta chains below, sequenced in a study of blood T cells in healthy people across ages. Through a sample-barcoded 5' primer and a J-beta primer mix, a second PCR was run for roughly 6 to 11 cycles. MiXCR was run by TCRdb on the 5' RACE reads, yielding one entry per CDR3 protein. The top ten hold around 0.7% of the sample, which has around 1,000,000 distinct CDR3 sequences, approximately 26% seen once. These sequences were also reported in another study, on T cells of mothers and their children.

Material: blood. These receptor sequences come from a girl aged 2-9 years in good health.

The chain uses TRBV3-1 and TRBJ2-5; D gene ambiguous. Between the trimmed V and J ends, which lost 6 bases and 7 bases, there was a span of 15 bases. The CDR3 covers 13 residues. CDR1 and CDR2 (germline): LGHDT, YNNKEL (reference sequence). The CDR3 DNA is TGTGCCAGCAGTCTTGACGGTTCGGGGACCCAGTACTTC. As protein: CASSLDGSGTQYF.

This clonotype was seen more than once but under ten times. The chain uses TRBV28 and TRBJ2-4, with D possibly being TRBD1 (6 bases). The CDR3 runs 18 residues. Germline V gives CDR1 MDHEN, CDR2 SYDVKM. Trimming shortened V by 5 bases and J by 0 bases, and 20 bases separated the two germline ends. Here the CDR3 reads CASSPLASGEIAKNIQYF. In nucleotides, the CDR3 is TGTGCCAGCAGTCCCCTGGCTTCAGGGGAGATAGCCAAAAACATTCAGTACTTC. The complete variable domain, with remaining parts taken from reference TRBV28 and TRBJ2-4, reads DVKVTQSSRYLVKRTGEKVFLECVQDMDHENMFWYRQDPGLGLRLIYFSYDVKMKEKGDIPEGYSVSREKKERFSLILESASTNQTSMYLCASSPLASGEIAKNIQYFGAGTRLSVL.

This clonotype was detected only once. J is TRBJ2-5 and V is TRBV7-8; 10 bases fit TRBD2. V shed 5 bases and J 5 bases; nucleotides not matched to a gene: 11. Germline-derived CDR1 and CDR2 are SGHVS and FQNEAQ. The CDR3 is 16 amino acids. The CDR3 here is CASSAGAGGLYETQYF. The CDR3 nucleotides are TGTGCCAGCAGCGCAGGAGCGGGGGGGCTGTATGAGACCCAGTACTTC.

The chain is built from TRBV28 and TRBJ2-7, with D hard to call. Trimming shortened V by 8 bases and J by 3 bases, and 11 bases separated the two germline ends. Germline V CDR1 and CDR2: MDHEN, SYDVKM. The CDR3 consists of 12 residues. The CDR3 sequence: CASFGAHYEQYF. CDR3 bases: TGTGCCAGCTTCGGAGCCCACTACGAGCAGTACTTC. The variable domain in full, with the rest retrieved from reference TRBV28 and TRBJ2-7, is DVKVTQSSRYLVKRTGEKVFLECVQDMDHENMFWYRQDPGLGLRLIYFSYDVKMKEKGDIPEGYSVSREKKERFSLILESASTNQTSMYLCASFGAHYEQYFGPGTRLTVT.

Only a few counts were recorded for this clonotype. This rearrangement joins TRBV29-1 to TRBJ2-2; TRBD2 agrees at 13 bases. The CDR3 totals 17 residues. The germline V gene encodes CDR1 SQVTM and CDR2 ANQGSEA. V was clipped by 0 bases and J by 5 bases; unmatched bases: 6. The CDR3 spells CSVEDKGLAGRTGELFF. CDR3 nucleotides: TGCAGCGTTGAAGATAAGGGACTAGCGGGGCGGACCGGGGAGCTGTTTTTT.

The table lists this clonotype with a few counts. The chain is built from TRBV6-1 and TRBJ2-2; weak D call: TRBD1 (5 bases). The germline V and J ends were trimmed by 4 bases and 4 bases, with 22 bases remaining between them. This CDR3 is 18 amino acids long. Germline assignment: CDR1 MNHNS and CDR2 SASEGT. The CDR3 nucleotides are TGTGCCAGCAGTGGCCCGCGTGGGGCAACCGCGAGCACCGGGGAGCTGTTTTTT. Amino acid sequence: CASSGPRGATASTGELFF.

This chain connects TRBV6-4 to TRBJ1-2, with a tentative D call TRBD1 (5 bases). Trimming removed 6 bases at V and 6 bases at J, with 8 bases between. In germline, CDR1 is MRHNA, CDR2 SNTAGT. The CDR3 covers 11 residues. This chain's CDR3 is CASRGVDGYTF. In DNA, the CDR3 is TGTGCCAGCAGGGGGGTCGATGGCTACACCTTC.

This clonotype has at least ten counts. The chain links TRBV28 to TRBJ2-5; no clear D gene. Looked up from germline, CDR1 is MDHEN and CDR2 is SYDVKM. V was shortened by 1 base and J by 5 bases, with 5 bases between the two germline ends. CDR3 size: 12 residues. Here the CDR3 DNA reads TGTGCCAGCAGTTTATCGTGGGAGACCCAGTACTTC. Translating it yields CASSLSWETQYF.

This clonotype was seen only a few times. An end of the junction differs from the germline gene, which may be a read error. The chain employs TRBV7-9 and TRBJ2-7, with D possibly matching TRBD2 (5 bases). The DNA matches TRBJ2-6 better at its end, which makes the J call doubtful. From germline, CDR1 is SEHNR and CDR2 FQNEAQ (reference sequence). CDR3 length equals 14 residues. CDR3 nucleotide sequence: TGTGCCAGCAGCTCGGGAACTGGGGTCAACGTCCTGACTTTC. Amino acid sequence: CASSSGTGVNVLTF.

This clonotype occurred a few times. The chain joins TRBV2 to TRBJ2-7; D is possibly TRBD1 (6 bases). The CDR3 totals 15 residues. The ends were cut back, 4 bases at V and 5 bases at J, with 18 bases in the middle. CDR1 and CDR2 (germline): SNHLY, FYNNEI. The CDR3 nucleotides read TGTGCCAGCAGTGCCTTAACAGGGTTCGACGACGAGCAGTACTTC. This gives the protein CASSALTGFDDEQYF.